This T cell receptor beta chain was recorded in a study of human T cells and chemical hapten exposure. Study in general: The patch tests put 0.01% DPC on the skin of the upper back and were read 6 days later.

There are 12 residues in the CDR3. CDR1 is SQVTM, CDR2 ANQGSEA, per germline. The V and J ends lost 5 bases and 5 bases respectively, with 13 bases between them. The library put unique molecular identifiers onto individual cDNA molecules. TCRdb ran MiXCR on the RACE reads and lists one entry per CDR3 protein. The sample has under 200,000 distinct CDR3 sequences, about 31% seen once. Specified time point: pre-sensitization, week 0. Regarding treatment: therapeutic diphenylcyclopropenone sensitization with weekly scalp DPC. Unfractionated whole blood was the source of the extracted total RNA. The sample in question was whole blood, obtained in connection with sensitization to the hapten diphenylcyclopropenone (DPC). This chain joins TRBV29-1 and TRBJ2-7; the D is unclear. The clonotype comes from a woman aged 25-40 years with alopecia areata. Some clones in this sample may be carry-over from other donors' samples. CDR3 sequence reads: CSVRLAGHEQYF. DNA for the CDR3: TGCAGCGTTCGGTTGGCAGGCCACGAGCAGTACTTC.